These 19 T cell receptor beta chains share one sample of origin, sequenced in a study of blood T cell repertoires in COVID-19. TCRdb's table, derived via immunoSEQ multiplex PCR, lists solely in-frame clones and lacks some. Of about 330,000 clones in the sample, about 84% are singletons; the top ten hold around 1.5%. Sequencing used peripheral blood. The receptor set was obtained from a woman aged 50 to 60 with acute or convalescent COVID-19.

The rearrangement joins TRBV14 to TRBJ1-1; weak D call: TRBD1 (5 bases). Germline CDR1 is SGHDN and CDR2 is FVKESK. CDR3 size: 13 residues. Trimming removed 0 bases from V and 10 bases from J, with 12 bases in between. The CDR3 sequence is CASSQEWGEGAFF. The CDR3 region has the DNA TGTGCCAGCAGCCAAGAATGGGGGGAGGGAGCTTTCTTT.

The V gene is TRBV12-1, the J gene TRBJ2-1; the table's D call, TRBD2, was not checked against the DNA. TRBV12-1 is listed as a pseudogene. The CDR3 is made up of 19 amino acids. CDR3 nucleotide sequence: TGTGCCAGCAGCTTTGTAGGGCCGGTAACCGGGACTAGTAGCAATGAGCAGTTCTTC. It yields the protein CASSFVGPVTGTSSNEQFF.

J is TRBJ2-1 and V is TRBV3-1 (or the pseudogene TRBV3-2); 11 nucleotides agree with TRBD2. The V gene's germline CDR1 is LGHDT and CDR2 YNNKEL (reference sequence). The CDR3 is 16 residues long. Trimming removed 2 bases from V and 0 bases from J; junction bases left unmatched: 0. The chain's CDR3 is CASSQTSGSSYNEQFF. The CDR3 bases are TGTGCCAGCAGCCAAACTAGCGGGAGCTCCTACAATGAGCAGTTCTTC.

There are a few counts of this clone. The rearrangement uses TRBV29-1 and TRBJ2-7, with a weak D call TRBD1 (5 bases). V lost 5 bases, J lost 3 bases, and 11 bases lay in between. CDR1 and CDR2 (germline): SQVTM, ANQGSEA. This CDR3 has 12 residues. The CDR3: CSVWGSNYEQYF. DNA of the CDR3: TGCAGCGTTTGGGGCTCAAACTACGAGCAGTACTTC.

This clone is medium-sized in the sample. The rearrangement uses TRBV5-1 and TRBJ1-2; possibly TRBD1 for D (5 bases). In germline, CDR1 is SGHRS, CDR2 YFSETQ. The CDR3 spans 16 residues. V lost 3 bases and J lost 2, with 17 bases in between. The CDR3 DNA reads as TGCGCCAGCAGCTCTTACGACAGAACGGGCAACTATGGCTACACCTTC. This sequence encodes CASSSYDRTGNYGYTF.

The chain couples TRBV7-3 to TRBJ1-2; 9 nucleotides match TRBD1. Germline assignment: CDR1 SGHTA and CDR2 FQGTGA. With 3 bases clipped from V and 8 bases from J, the junction kept 10 bases outside the gene matches. This CDR3 spans 15 amino acids. The CDR3 loop is CASSLTGGRMEGYTF. CDR3 nucleotides: TGTGCCAGCAGCTTGACAGGGGGTCGTATGGAAGGCTACACCTTC. The full variable domain, completed using reference TRBV7-3 and TRBJ1-2, is GAGVSQTPSNKVTEKGKYVELRCDPISGHTALYWYRQSLGQGPEFLIYFQGTGAADDSGLPNDRFFAVRPEGSVSTLKIQRTERGDSAVYLCASSLTGGRMEGYTFGSGTRLTVV.

This chain links TRBV9 with TRBJ1-4; TRBD1 matches 7 bases. The CDR3 extends over 15 amino acids. V shed 3 bases, J shed 8 bases, and the junction held 10 bases outside the gene matches. Looked up from germline, CDR1 is SGDLS and CDR2 is YYNGEE. The CDR3 DNA reads TGTGCCAGCAGCGCGTACAGGGGTAGTGGAGAAAAACTGTTTTTT. Its translation is CASSAYRGSGEKLFF.

The rearrangement uses TRBV20-1 and TRBJ2-1, with 9 nucleotides matching TRBD2. The junction had 9 bases not matched to a gene; V was cut back by 3 bases and J by 0 bases. The CDR3 is 17 amino acids. The germline gives CDR1 DFQATT, CDR2 SNEGSKA (reference sequence). This CDR3 reads CSASGSLSGSSYNEQFF. Here the CDR3 DNA reads TGCAGTGCTAGTGGTTCTCTTAGCGGGAGCTCCTACAATGAGCAGTTCTTC.

This chain joins TRBV5-4 and TRBJ2-3; no reliable D call. This CDR3 is built from 12 residues. V was clipped by 2 bases and J by 10 bases, with 11 bases between them. Germline V gives CDR1 SGHNT, CDR2 YYREEE (reference sequence). The CDR3 nucleotides are TGTGCCAGCAGCTTAGATAGCCCATCGCAGTATTTT. Translation gives CASSLDSPSQYF.

J is TRBJ1-4 and V is TRBV6-6; D gene ambiguous. This CDR3 is built from 15 residues. Germline V lookup: CDR1 MNHNY, CDR2 SVGAGI (reference sequence). V was shortened by 3 bases and J by 1 base, with 9 bases between the two germline ends. The DNA of the CDR3 is TGTGCCAGCAGTTATTCAAGACTAACTAATGAAAAACTGTTTTTT. It specifies CASSYSRLTNEKLFF.

This clone was seen just once. This chain connects TRBV2 to TRBJ1-1; TRBD1 matches at 7 bases. The CDR3 loop spans 14 amino acids. Germline V gene sequence: CDR1 SNHLY, CDR2 FYNNEI. The CDR3: CARPGTALNTEAFF. CDR3 in DNA: TGTGCTAGACCCGGGACAGCATTGAACACTGAAGCTTTCTTT.

The genes are TRBV24-1 and TRBJ2-7; possibly TRBD1 for D (6 bases). The germline CDR1 and CDR2 sequences are KGHDR and SFDVKD. Trimming stripped 3 bases from V and 3 bases from J, with 17 bases between. CDR3 size: 16 residues. The CDR3 DNA reads as TGTGCCACCAGTGATGTTGTGGCAGGGGCAGGCTACGAGCAGTACTTC. It translates to CATSDVVAGAGYEQYF.

The CDR3 loop reads CASSRGSGEKLFF. CDR3 nucleotide sequence: TGTGCCAGCAGCCGGGGTAGTGGTGAAAAACTGTTTTTT. The genes are TRBV27 and TRBJ1-4; D gene unclear. CDR1 and CDR2 (germline): MNHEY, SMNVEV (reference sequence). The CDR3 is 13 residues long. The V gene lost 6 bases and the J gene lost 7 bases, with 12 bases spanning the gap.

This clone is a singleton in its sample. The chain uses TRBV19 and TRBJ1-1; TRBD1 aligns across 7 bases. V gave up 5 bases and J gave up 9 bases; unmatched junction bases: 9. The CDR3 is 13 residues long. CDR1 LNHDA and CDR2 SQIVND come from the germline V gene (reference sequence). As DNA, the CDR3 is TGTGCCAGTAGTTCGACAGGGACGCTTAAAGCTTTCTTT. It translates to CASSSTGTLKAFF.

J is TRBJ1-4 and V is TRBV30, with a weak D call TRBD1 (6 bases). CDR1 is GTSNPN and CDR2 is SVGIG in the germline V gene (reference sequence). The CDR3 length is 13 residues. V lost 7 bases, J lost 8 bases, and 17 bases lay in between. CDR3 residues: CAYATGIGEKLFF. Here the CDR3 DNA reads TGTGCCTACGCGACAGGAATTGGAGAAAAACTGTTTTTT.

In this sample, this clone turned up a few times. The genes are TRBV10-2 and TRBJ2-7, with TRBD2 matching over 12 bases. Germline lookup yields CDR1 WSHSY and CDR2 SAAADI. The CDR3 extends over 14 amino acids. V gave up 6 bases and J gave up 1 base; unmatched junction bases: 1. The CDR3 sequence is CASRLAGGSYEQYF. The CDR3 DNA reads as TGCGCCAGCAGGCTAGCGGGAGGGTCCTACGAGCAGTACTTC.

The chain has TRBV3-1 (or the pseudogene TRBV3-2) and TRBJ2-1; 7 bases match TRBD2. V shed 3 bases and J 6 bases; nucleotides not matched to a gene: 5. This CDR3 comprises 14 residues. Germline loops: CDR1 LGHDT, CDR2 YNNKEL (reference sequence). Here the CDR3 DNA reads TGTGCCAGCAGCCACACTAGCGAGGGCAATGAGCAGTTCTTC. Translation: CASSHTSEGNEQFF.

The rearrangement links TRBV20-1 to TRBJ1-6; D not resolved. The CDR3 consists of 11 residues. V lost 5 bases, J lost 15 bases, and 14 bases lay in between. Looked up from germline, CDR1 is DFQATT and CDR2 is SNEGSKA (reference sequence). CDR3 in DNA: TGCAGTGCTCGCAGGAGGACTATCCTCCACTTT. This codes for CSARRRTILHF.

This chain links TRBV7-3 with TRBJ2-1; TRBD2 matches at 8 bases. The CDR3 contains 13 residues. V gave up 5 bases and J gave up 10 bases; unmatched junction bases: 7. Germline CDR1 reads SGHTA; CDR2 reads FQGTGA. The CDR3 nucleotides are TGTGCCAGCAGCCTAAACCGGGAGGGGGAGCAGTTCTTC. Residues: CASSLNREGEQFF. Full variable domain (outside the CDR3, taken from reference TRBV7-3 and TRBJ2-1): GAGVSQTPSNKVTEKGKYVELRCDPISGHTALYWYRQSLGQGPEFLIYFQGTGAADDSGLPNDRFFAVRPEGSVSTLKIQRTERGDSAVYLCASSLNREGEQFFGPGTRLTVL.